The 20 T cell receptor beta chains below all came from one sample that was sequenced in a study of cytomegalovirus exposure and HLA in healthy donors. The protocol was immunoSEQ multiplex PCR, while the TCRdb copy is restricted to in-frame clones and leaves out a portion. The data contain some 340,000 clones, approximately 90% of them singletons. The sequenced sample consisted of PBMCs. The origin of the receptors is a young woman in good health and CMV-seropositive.

This chain joins TRBV7-2 and TRBJ1-1; the match to TRBD1 covers 8 bases. This CDR3 spans 15 amino acids. The germline gives CDR1 SGHTA, CDR2 FQGNSA. The ends lost 0 bases at V and 5 bases at J; junction bases unmatched: 5. In DNA, the CDR3 is TGTGCCAGCAGCTTAGCCGGGACAGGTGGGACTGAAGCTTTCTTT. It yields the protein CASSLAGTGGTEAFF.

The V and J genes are TRBV9 and TRBJ2-7; tentative D call: TRBD2 (5 bases). The CDR3 consists of 14 residues. The ends were cut back, 0 bases at V and 2 bases at J, with 9 bases in the middle. Germline V gene data show CDR1 as SGDLS and CDR2 as YYNGEE. Here the CDR3 reads CASSVGAEAYEQYF. CDR3 DNA sequence: TGTGCCAGCAGCGTAGGGGCGGAGGCCTACGAGCAGTACTTC.

This clone was seen a single time. The chain carries TRBV5-1 and TRBJ2-5; 12 positions match TRBD2. Germline CDR1 SGHRS, CDR2 YFSETQ. The V gene end was trimmed by 7 bases and the J gene end by 5 bases; junction bases not matched to a gene: 18. The CDR3 has 18 residues. The CDR3 DNA is TGCGCCAGCTATCGCCGGGGGGCTAGCGGGAGGGCCCCGGAGACCCAGTACTTC. As protein: CASYRRGASGRAPETQYF.

This clone has only one observation. CDR3 sequence reads: CASSEDSTYEQYF. CDR3 bases: TGTGCCAGCAGTGAGGACAGCACCTACGAGCAGTACTTC. The chain is built from TRBV27 and TRBJ2-7; D is possibly TRBD1 (6 bases). Germline V gene lookup returns CDR1 MNHEY and CDR2 SMNVEV (reference sequence). Trimming removed 5 bases at V and 2 bases at J, with 10 bases between. The CDR3 sequence is 13 residues long.

V gene TRBV11-2 combines with J gene TRBJ2-3; perhaps TRBD1 as D (5 bases). CDR1 and CDR2 (germline): SGHAT, FQNNGV. The CDR3 is made up of 17 amino acids. V lost 5 bases and J lost 0, with 18 bases in between. The CDR3 here is CASSPSWVRDSTDTQYF. The CDR3 DNA reads as TGTGCCAGCAGCCCAAGTTGGGTCAGGGATAGCACAGATACGCAGTATTTT.

This chain connects TRBV30 to TRBJ2-5; TRBD2 matches at 11 bases. Germline V gives CDR1 GTSNPN, CDR2 SVGIG (reference sequence). The length of the CDR3 is 15 residues. V shed 5 bases, J shed 0 bases, and the junction held 5 bases outside the gene matches. The CDR3 protein is CAWGSGGAYQETQYF. The CDR3, as DNA: TGTGCCTGGGGTAGCGGGGGGGCCTACCAAGAGACCCAGTACTTC.

As DNA, the CDR3 is TGTGCCAGCAACCTCAGGGACCAAGAGACCCAGTACTTC. This codes for CASNLRDQETQYF. The rearrangement links TRBV13 to TRBJ2-5; perhaps TRBD1 as D (5 bases). There are 13 residues in the CDR3. Trimming removed 7 bases at V and 0 bases at J, with 9 bases between. CDR1 is PRHDT and CDR2 is FYEKMQ in the germline V gene (reference sequence).

The J gene is TRBJ2-7, the V gene TRBV6-5; 7 bases are shared with TRBD2. The CDR3 is 14 residues long. Germline CDR1 MNHEY, CDR2 SVGAGI. Trimming removed 7 bases from V and 2 bases from J; junction bases left unmatched: 8. In nucleotides, the CDR3 is TGTGCCAGCAAAACCCAGCGGGGTACCTACGAGCAGTACTTC. Translated, it gives CASKTQRGTYEQYF.

This chain links TRBV5-1 with TRBJ2-7, with D perhaps TRBD2 (5 bases). The CDR3 spans 14 residues. Germline-derived CDR1 and CDR2 are SGHRS and YFSETQ. The V gene lost 0 bases and the J gene lost 0 bases, with 7 bases spanning the gap. The CDR3 sequence is CASSLVAYSYEQYF. In DNA form, the CDR3 reads TGCGCCAGCAGCTTGGTAGCGTACTCCTACGAGCAGTACTTC.

V is TRBV4-3 and J is TRBJ1-2, with D perhaps matching TRBD1 (5 bases). V was clipped by 1 base and J by 5 bases, with 14 bases between them. The CDR3 extends over 15 amino acids. Germline CDR1 and CDR2: LGHNA and YSLEER. CDR3: CASSQGRGLGYGYTF. The CDR3 DNA follows: TGCGCCAGCAGCCAAGGCCGGGGGTTAGGGTATGGCTACACCTTC.

The rearrangement links TRBV7-2 to TRBJ1-2; unclear D gene. The germline gives CDR1 SGHTA, CDR2 FQGNSA. CDR3 length: 14 amino acids. With 1 base removed from V and 8 bases from J, the gap between germline ends came to 14 bases. The CDR3 DNA follows: TGTGCCAGCAGCTTAGATTGGGCAGGAAGCGGCTACACCTTC. Its translation: CASSLDWAGSGYTF. Full variable domain (remainder filled in from reference TRBV7-2 and TRBJ1-2): GAGVSQSPSNKVTEKGKDVELRCDPISGHTALYWYRQSLGQGLEFLIYFQGNSAPDKSGLPSDRFSAERTGGSVSTLTIQRTQQEDSAVYLCASSLDWAGSGYTFGSGTRLTVV.

The chain links TRBV5-5 to TRBJ2-3, with D possibly matching TRBD1 (6 bases). The germline gives CDR1 SGHKS, CDR2 YYEKEE (reference sequence). The V end lost 2 bases, the J end lost 1 base, and 11 bases lay between the germline ends. The CDR3 runs to 15 residues. The CDR3 nucleotides read TGTGCCAGCAGCTTCAGGGGAAGGGGCACAGATACGCAGTATTTT. This encodes CASSFRGRGTDTQYF.

This chain uses TRBV4-2 with TRBJ2-2, with TRBD2 matching over 7 bases. Per germline, CDR1 LGHNA and CDR2 YNFKEQ. V gave up 2 bases and J gave up 1 base; unmatched junction bases: 1. This CDR3 is built from 15 residues. The CDR3 sequence: CASSQLAVNTGELFF. The CDR3 DNA follows: TGTGCCAGCAGCCAACTAGCGGTGAACACCGGGGAGCTGTTTTTT.

The V call is TRBV29-1, the J call TRBJ2-1, with 8 bases lining up with TRBD2. This CDR3 is 13 amino acids long. Trimming cost V 4 bases and J 7 bases; bases outside gene matches: 6. CDR1 is SQVTM and CDR2 is ANQGSEA in the germline V gene. As DNA, the CDR3 is TGCAGCGTTGTCCATCCTAGCGGGAATGAGCAGTTCTTC. This translates into CSVVHPSGNEQFF.

The CDR3 bases are TGCAGTGCTAGAGTAAAAACTGAAGCTTTCTTT. Translation: CSARVKTEAFF. The genes are TRBV20-1 and TRBJ1-1; D remains ambiguous. Germline CDR1 and CDR2: DFQATT and SNEGSKA (reference sequence). Trimming removed 1 base from V and 5 bases from J, with 5 bases in between. The CDR3 totals 11 residues.

This rearrangement joins TRBV28 to TRBJ2-5, with 16 bases matching TRBD2. There are 21 residues in the CDR3. The trim removed 4 bases at V and 3 bases at J, leaving 17 bases unmatched. In germline, CDR1 is MDHEN, CDR2 SYDVKM. The CDR3 loop reads CASSSDPGLAGGPGEEETQYF. Here the CDR3 DNA reads TGTGCCAGCAGTTCAGACCCGGGACTAGCGGGAGGGCCAGGAGAGGAAGAGACCCAGTACTTC.

The chain links TRBV13 to TRBJ2-5; perhaps TRBD2 as D (7 bases). There are 15 residues in the CDR3. From germline, CDR1 is PRHDT and CDR2 FYEKMQ (reference sequence). Trimming stripped 5 bases from V and 5 bases from J, with 18 bases between. CDR3 in amino acids: CASSPGGGAGETQYF. DNA for the CDR3: TGTGCCAGCAGCCCAGGAGGGGGGGCCGGGGAGACCCAGTACTTC.

The genes are TRBV4-2 and TRBJ2-3; 12 nucleotides agree with TRBD2. The ends lost 1 base at V and 4 bases at J; junction bases unmatched: 6. The CDR3 contains 17 residues. Germline lookup yields CDR1 LGHNA and CDR2 YNFKEQ. The CDR3, as DNA: TGTGCCAGCAGCCAAGCGGCTAGCGGGGGGGCATCAGATACGCAGTATTTT. Residues: CASSQAASGGASDTQYF.

The chain joins TRBV5-6 to TRBJ2-2, with 9 bases matching TRBD1. CDR3 size: 17 residues. Germline-derived CDR1 and CDR2 are SGHDT and YYEEEE. The trim removed 7 bases at V and 5 bases at J, leaving 15 bases unmatched. The CDR3 loop reads CASGYYTGQGRTGELFF. The CDR3 coding sequence is TGTGCCAGCGGATACTACACGGGACAGGGTAGGACCGGGGAGCTGTTTTTT.

The chain uses TRBV28 and TRBJ2-1, with 8 bases that match TRBD1. V lost 5 bases, J lost 4 bases, and 10 bases stayed unmatched. The germline CDR1 and CDR2 sequences are MDHEN and SYDVKM. This CDR3 spans 16 amino acids. CDR3 nucleotides: TGTGCCAGCAGTCACCCAGGACAGGGCAAATACAATGAGCAGTTCTTC. Protein: CASSHPGQGKYNEQFF. Using reference TRBV28 and TRBJ2-1 for the parts outside the CDR3, the full variable domain is DVKVTQSSRYLVKRTGEKVFLECVQDMDHENMFWYRQDPGLGLRLIYFSYDVKMKEKGDIPEGYSVSREKKERFSLILESASTNQTSMYLCASSHPGQGKYNEQFFGPGTRLTVL.